The 22 T cell receptor beta chains in this list originate from one sample, sequenced in a study of cytomegalovirus exposure and HLA in healthy donors. Data came from immunoSEQ multiplex PCR; TCRdb stores just in-frame clones and leaves some out. Counted here are about 110,000 clones, around 83% occurring once; the ten biggest clones make up under 4.5%. Sequenced material: PBMCs. Every receptor here comes from a woman aged 18-29 years in good health and CMV-seropositive.

This chain links TRBV5-1 with TRBJ2-3; the D gene is possibly TRBD2 (5 bases). The CDR3 sequence is 15 residues long. Trimming cost V 6 bases and J 1 base, with 15 bases left between them. CDR1 SGHRS and CDR2 YFSETQ come from the germline V gene. DNA for the CDR3: TGCGCCAGCACCTACGGGGTTGCCGGCACAGATACGCAGTATTTT. Its protein is CASTYGVAGTDTQYF.

V is TRBV5-1 and J is TRBJ2-1; possible D gene TRBD2, 5 bases. The CDR3 loop spans 16 amino acids. V lost 0 bases, J lost 3 bases, and 13 bases lay in between. The V gene's germline CDR1 is SGHRS and CDR2 YFSETQ. The DNA for the CDR3 is TGCGCCAGCAGCTTGGTTCTCGGGGAGCGCTACAATGAGCAGTTCTTC. Its translation: CASSLVLGERYNEQFF.

V and J are TRBV12-5 and TRBJ2-1, with 9 positions matching TRBD2. Germline V gene sequence: CDR1 LGHNT, CDR2 FRNRAP. V lost 6 bases, J lost 8 bases, and 11 bases stayed unmatched. This CDR3 has 15 residues. In DNA, the CDR3 is TGTGCTAGTGGCTCAAGCGGGGGGCCCGGGGATGAGCAGTTCTTC. Translating it yields CASGSSGGPGDEQFF.

The chain links TRBV6-6 to TRBJ1-1; TRBD1 aligns across 7 bases. In germline, CDR1 is MNHNY, CDR2 SVGAGI (reference sequence). The CDR3 sequence is 13 residues long. V dropped 7 bases and J dropped 8; count of bases not matched to a gene: 10. CDR3 coding DNA: TGTGCCAGCACCAACTACAGGGGAAGCGAAGCTTTCTTT. This sequence encodes CASTNYRGSEAFF.

The rearrangement uses TRBV7-8 and TRBJ2-1; D may be TRBD1 (6 bases). This CDR3 comprises 14 residues. V shed 7 bases and J shed 5 bases, with 15 bases lying between them. Germline CDR1 reads SGHVS; CDR2 reads FQNEAQ. This CDR3 is CASIPERTDNEQFF. The CDR3 nucleotides are TGTGCCAGCATCCCGGAGAGGACAGACAATGAGCAGTTCTTC. Supplemented by reference TRBV7-8 and TRBJ2-1, the full variable domain reads GAGVSQSPRYKVAKRGQDVALRCDPISGHVSLFWYQQALGQGPEFLTYFQNEAQLDKSGLPSDRFFAERPEGSVSTLKIQRTQQEDSAVYLCASIPERTDNEQFFGPGTRLTVL.

The chain combines TRBV18 with TRBJ2-5; D remains ambiguous. Germline loops: CDR1 KGHSH, CDR2 LQKENI. Trimming left V 2 bases short and J 4 bases short, with 8 bases between. The CDR3 spans 13 residues. This CDR3 reads CASSPGGGETQYF. The DNA of the CDR3 is TGTGCCAGCTCACCAGGTGGCGGAGAGACCCAGTACTTC.

The rearrangement joins TRBV28 to TRBJ1-2, with 8 positions matching TRBD1. Germline V gene lookup returns CDR1 MDHEN and CDR2 SYDVKM. J was trimmed by 8 bases and V by 5 bases; bases with no gene match: 10. This CDR3 contains 14 residues. The CDR3 reads CASSPSRGQLGYTF. Here the CDR3 DNA reads TGTGCCAGCAGTCCCTCCAGGGGGCAATTGGGCTACACCTTC.

Note on this clone: Other DNA sequences in this specimen translate into the identical CDR3. V is TRBV30 and J is TRBJ2-7, with 9 bases that match TRBD1. J gave up 3 bases and V 5 bases, and 2 bases lay outside the gene matches. Germline V gene lookup returns CDR1 GTSNPN and CDR2 SVGIG (reference sequence). CDR3 length: 12 amino acids. CDR3 loop: CAWSTGGYEQYF. CDR3 nucleotides: TGTGCCTGGTCGACAGGGGGCTACGAGCAGTACTTC.

The V gene is TRBV2, the J gene TRBJ2-2, with 7 bases that match TRBD2. Germline-derived CDR1 and CDR2 are SNHLY and FYNNEI. V gave up 4 bases and J gave up 4 bases; unmatched junction bases: 6. There are 15 residues in the CDR3. CDR3 sequence (DNA): TGTGCCAGCAGTGGGGCTAGCGGAGGCACCGGGGAGCTGTTTTTT. This codes for CASSGASGGTGELFF.

The chain employs TRBV28 and TRBJ2-7; 7 bases align to TRBD1. This CDR3 has 12 amino acids. Germline values: CDR1 MDHEN, CDR2 SYDVKM. V gave up 5 bases and J gave up 4 bases; unmatched junction bases: 2. CDR3 in amino acids: CASSRQGYEQYF. In DNA, the CDR3 is TGTGCCAGCAGTCGACAGGGTTACGAGCAGTACTTC.

This chain uses TRBV29-1 with TRBJ2-7, with 7 bases fitting TRBD2. After removal of 2 bases from V and 4 bases from J, the junction contained 5 bases not matched to a gene. Looked up from germline, CDR1 is SQVTM and CDR2 is ANQGSEA. The CDR3 runs 13 residues. CDR3 in amino acids: CSVESTSSYEQYF. Here the CDR3 DNA reads TGCAGCGTTGAATCGACTAGCAGTTACGAGCAGTACTTC.

V usage is TRBV10-3 and J usage is TRBJ1-1; D remains unclear. Trimming removed 2 bases at V and 5 bases at J, with 21 bases between. This CDR3 has 17 amino acids. Germline V gene sequence: CDR1 ENHRY, CDR2 SYGVKD. CDR3 residues: CAISEPHGPGLITEAFF. As DNA, the CDR3 is TGTGCCATCAGTGAGCCCCATGGGCCGGGGTTAATTACTGAAGCTTTCTTT.

The gene calls are TRBV11-3 and TRBJ2-7; D is unresolved. V was shortened by 3 bases and J by 1 base, with 4 bases between the two germline ends. CDR3 length: 12 residues. Germline loops: CDR1 SGHNT, CDR2 YENEEA. The CDR3 sequence is CASSFLSYEQYF. For the CDR3, the DNA is TGTGCCAGCAGCTTCCTTTCCTACGAGCAGTACTTC.

This clone occurred once. The chain carries TRBV5-1 and TRBJ1-4, with D possibly matching TRBD1 (5 bases). The CDR3 totals 15 residues. The V gene lost 4 bases and the J gene lost 8 bases, with 18 bases spanning the gap. The germline V gene encodes CDR1 SGHRS and CDR2 YFSETQ. The CDR3 DNA sequence: TGCGCCAGCAGCGAGAATCCAGGGCTTGGCGAAAAACTGTTTTTT. Residues: CASSENPGLGEKLFF.

The gene calls are TRBV9 and TRBJ2-1; 14 bases are shared with TRBD2. Germline V CDR1 and CDR2: SGDLS, YYNGEE. V lost 4 bases, J lost 6 bases, and 3 bases stayed unmatched. The CDR3 runs 15 residues. In DNA, the CDR3 is TGTGCCAGCAGCTTGACTAGCGGGGGGGCCAATGAGCAGTTCTTC. Its protein is CASSLTSGGANEQFF.

There are a few counts of this clone. The gene calls are TRBV30 and TRBJ2-7; D is undetermined. The germline gives CDR1 GTSNPN, CDR2 SVGIG (reference sequence). The CDR3 has 11 residues. Trimming took 1 base from V and 4 from J, leaving 5 bases between them. CDR3: CAWSGQYEQYF. DNA of the CDR3: TGTGCCTGGAGTGGACAATACGAGCAGTACTTC.

The chain uses TRBV11-3 and TRBJ1-2, with a tentative D call TRBD1 (5 bases). V lost 2 bases, J lost 4 bases, and 23 bases lay in between. The CDR3 totals 18 residues. Looked up from germline, CDR1 is SGHNT and CDR2 is YENEEA. CDR3 amino acids: CASSLRGDAIGRPYGYTF. As DNA, the CDR3 is TGTGCCAGCAGCTTAAGGGGTGACGCGATAGGCCGGCCCTATGGCTACACCTTC.

V usage is TRBV9 and J usage is TRBJ1-1, with a weak D call TRBD1 (6 bases). V was trimmed by 7 bases and J by 4 bases, leaving 14 bases between them. The germline V gene has CDR1 SGDLS and CDR2 YYNGEE. This CDR3 comprises 13 residues. Written as DNA, the CDR3 is TGTGCCAGCGGGTCCCAGGGGACCACTGAAGCTTTCTTT. This gives the protein CASGSQGTTEAFF.

V and J are TRBV2 and TRBJ1-4; no clear D. The CDR3 sequence is 14 residues long. Germline V gene data show CDR1 as SNHLY and CDR2 as FYNNEI. V gave up 4 bases and J gave up 0 bases, with 6 bases separating them. CDR3 bases: TGTGCCAGCAGTGCCTCCGCAACTAATGAAAAACTGTTTTTT. It yields the protein CASSASATNEKLFF.

This chain joins TRBV10-3 and TRBJ2-5; possibly TRBD1 for D (6 bases). Germline V gives CDR1 ENHRY, CDR2 SYGVKD. The CDR3 contains 12 residues. Trimming removed 9 bases at V and 7 bases at J, with 15 bases between. CDR3: CAITTGLGTQYF. DNA for the CDR3: TGTGCCATTACGACAGGTCTGGGGACCCAGTACTTC.

V and J are TRBV30 and TRBJ2-5; 10 bases fit TRBD2. Germline CDR1 reads GTSNPN; CDR2 reads SVGIG (reference sequence). J lost 5 bases, V lost 0 bases, and 9 bases had no gene match. The CDR3 totals 16 residues. Written as DNA, the CDR3 is TGTGCCTGGAGTGTACCCAATAGCGGGAGGCACGAGACCCAGTACTTC. Protein: CAWSVPNSGRHETQYF.

The chain recombines TRBV4-1 with TRBJ1-5; D not certain. Germline V gene data show CDR1 as MGHRA and CDR2 as YSYEKL. V shed 1 base and J shed 0 bases, with 4 bases lying between them. The CDR3 is 14 residues long. The CDR3 loop is CASSQGGSNQPQHF. In DNA form, the CDR3 reads TGCGCCAGCAGCCAAGGCGGTAGCAATCAGCCCCAGCATTTT.